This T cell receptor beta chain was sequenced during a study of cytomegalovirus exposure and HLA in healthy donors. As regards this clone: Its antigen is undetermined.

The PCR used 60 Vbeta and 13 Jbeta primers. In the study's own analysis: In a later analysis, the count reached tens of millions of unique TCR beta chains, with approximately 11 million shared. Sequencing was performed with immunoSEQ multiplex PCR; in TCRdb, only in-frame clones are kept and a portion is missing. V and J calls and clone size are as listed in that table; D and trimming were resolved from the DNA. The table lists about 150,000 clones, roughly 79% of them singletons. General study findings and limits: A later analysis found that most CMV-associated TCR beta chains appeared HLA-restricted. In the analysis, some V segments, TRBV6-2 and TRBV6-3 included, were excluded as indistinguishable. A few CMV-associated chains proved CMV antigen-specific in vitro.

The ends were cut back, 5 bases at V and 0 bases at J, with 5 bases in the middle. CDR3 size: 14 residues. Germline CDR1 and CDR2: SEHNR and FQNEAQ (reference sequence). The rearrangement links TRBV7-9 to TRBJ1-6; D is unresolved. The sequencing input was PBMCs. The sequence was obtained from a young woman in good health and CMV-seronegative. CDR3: CASSKSSYNSPLHF. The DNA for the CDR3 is TGTGCCAGCAGCAAGAGCTCCTATAATTCACCCCTCCACTTT. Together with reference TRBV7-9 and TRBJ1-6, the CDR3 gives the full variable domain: DTGVSQNPRHKITKRGQNVTFRCDPISEHNRLYWYRQTLGQGPEFLTYFQNEAQLEKSRLLSDRFSAERPKGSFSTLEIQRTEQGDSAMYLCASSKSSYNSPLHFGNGTRLTVT.